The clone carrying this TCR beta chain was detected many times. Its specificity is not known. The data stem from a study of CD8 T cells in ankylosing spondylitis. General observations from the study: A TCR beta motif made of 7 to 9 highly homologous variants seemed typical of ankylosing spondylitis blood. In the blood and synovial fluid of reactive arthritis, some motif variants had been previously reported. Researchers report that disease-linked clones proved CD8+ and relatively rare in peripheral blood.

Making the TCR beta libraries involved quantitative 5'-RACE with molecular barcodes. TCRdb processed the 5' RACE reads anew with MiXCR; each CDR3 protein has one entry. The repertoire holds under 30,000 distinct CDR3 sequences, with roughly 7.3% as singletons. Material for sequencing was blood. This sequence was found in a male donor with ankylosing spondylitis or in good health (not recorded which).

CDR3 amino acids: CASSLDGVDSYNEQFF. The CDR3 coding sequence is TGCGCCAGCAGCTTGGACGGGGTAGACTCCTACAATGAGCAGTTCTTC. The chain joins TRBV5-1 to TRBJ2-1, with a weak D call TRBD2 (5 bases). Deletions cut 0 bases from V and 0 bases from J, with 10 bases between. CDR1 is SGHRS and CDR2 is YFSETQ in the germline V gene. This CDR3 is built from 16 residues.